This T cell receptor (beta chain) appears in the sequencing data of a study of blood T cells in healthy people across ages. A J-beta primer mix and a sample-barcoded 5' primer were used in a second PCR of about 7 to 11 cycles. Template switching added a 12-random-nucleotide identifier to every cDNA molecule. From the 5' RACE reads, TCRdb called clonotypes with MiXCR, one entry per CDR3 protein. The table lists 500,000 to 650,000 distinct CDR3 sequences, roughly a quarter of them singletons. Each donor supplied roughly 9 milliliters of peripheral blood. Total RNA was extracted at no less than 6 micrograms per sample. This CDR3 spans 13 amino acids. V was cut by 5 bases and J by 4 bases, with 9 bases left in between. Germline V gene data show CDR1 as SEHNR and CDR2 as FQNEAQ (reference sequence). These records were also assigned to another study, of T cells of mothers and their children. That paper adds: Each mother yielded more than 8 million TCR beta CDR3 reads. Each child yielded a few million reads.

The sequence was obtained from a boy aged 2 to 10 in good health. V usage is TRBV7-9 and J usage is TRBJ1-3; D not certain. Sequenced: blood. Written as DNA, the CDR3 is TGTGCCAGCAGCCGCGCGGGAGGAAACACCATATATTTT. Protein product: CASSRAGGNTIYF.